This paragraph covers one TCR beta chain sequence. This entry is derived from a study of patients and donors after allogeneic stem cell transplantation. TCRdb re-called the RT-PCR reads through MiXCR, storing one row per CDR3 protein. Found here are 150,000 to 250,000 distinct CDR3 sequences, less than 45% of them singletons; the top ten hold less than 40%. The length of the CDR3 is 13 residues. The V gene lost 4 bases and the J gene lost 6 bases, with 9 bases spanning the gap. The germline V gene has CDR1 SGHTA and CDR2 FQGNSA. This TCR came from a human donor who was either an allogeneic HSCT recipient or a stem cell or donor lymphocyte infusion donor (not recorded which). It is not recorded whose cells these are; they may come from a transplant donor. The chain combines TRBV7-2 with TRBJ1-4, with unresolved D. Sequenced: blood, either unsorted or a sorted T cell fraction (not recorded which). DNA for the CDR3: TGTGCCAGCAGCTATTCTTCCTATGAAAAACTGTTTTTT. This codes for CASSYSSYEKLFF. The full variable domain, with the rest looked up from reference TRBV7-2 and TRBJ1-4, is GAGVSQSPSNKVTEKGKDVELRCDPISGHTALYWYRQSLGQGLEFLIYFQGNSAPDKSGLPSDRFSAERTGGSVSTLTIQRTQQEDSAVYLCASSYSSYEKLFFGSGTQLSVL.